This T cell receptor beta chain was recovered during a study of Ad26.COV2.S vaccination and SARS-CoV-2 variants. Study context: Intramuscular Ad26.COV2.S at 5x10^10 or 1x10^11 viral particles.

This table comes from immunoSEQ multiplex PCR, and its TCRdb copy is limited to in-frame clones, with some not included. The sample contains about 480,000 clones, around 85% of which appear only once. Germline CDR1 is SQVTM and CDR2 is ANQGSEA. CDR3 length: 11 amino acids. The V end lost 5 bases, the J end lost 7 bases, and 11 bases lay between the germline ends. Treatment given: some 20 received Ad26.COV2.S at low or high dose, single or two shots; about five received placebo; per-sample allocation not given. Collection of samples fell on day 63 after the first vaccine or placebo injection. This chain links TRBV29-1 with TRBJ1-1; the D gene is possibly TRBD1 (5 bases). The receptor's source is a person between 18 and 59 years old who received the Ad26.COV2.S COVID-19 vaccine or a placebo. This specimen was peripheral blood, taken in a trial of Ad26.COV2.S vaccine versus placebo. The CDR3 DNA follows: TGCAGCGTTAAGTGGGACCTTGAAGCTTTCTTT. Translating gives CSVKWDLEAFF.